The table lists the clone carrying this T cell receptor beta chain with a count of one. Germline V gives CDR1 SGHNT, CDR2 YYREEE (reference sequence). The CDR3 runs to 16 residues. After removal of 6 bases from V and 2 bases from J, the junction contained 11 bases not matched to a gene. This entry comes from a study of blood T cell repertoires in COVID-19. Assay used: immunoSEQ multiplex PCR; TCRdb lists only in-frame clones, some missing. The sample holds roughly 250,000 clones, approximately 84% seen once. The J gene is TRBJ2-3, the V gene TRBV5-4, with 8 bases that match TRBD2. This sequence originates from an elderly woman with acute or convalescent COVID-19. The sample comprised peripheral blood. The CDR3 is CASKFGGGLDTDTQYF. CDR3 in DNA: TGTGCCAGCAAGTTCGGGGGGGGCCTTGACACAGATACGCAGTATTTT.